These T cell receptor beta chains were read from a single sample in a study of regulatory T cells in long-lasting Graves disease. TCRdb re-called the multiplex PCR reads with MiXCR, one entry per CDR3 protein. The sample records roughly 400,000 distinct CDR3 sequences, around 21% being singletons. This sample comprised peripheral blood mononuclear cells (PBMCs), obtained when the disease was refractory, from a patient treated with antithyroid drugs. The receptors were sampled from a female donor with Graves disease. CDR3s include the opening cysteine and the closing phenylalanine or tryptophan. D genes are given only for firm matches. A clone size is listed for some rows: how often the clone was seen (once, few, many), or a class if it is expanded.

cdr3_aa: CATQRTGSGANVLTF
cdr3_nt: TGTGCCACCCAAAGGACAGGCTCTGGGGCCAACGTCCTGACTTTC
j_call: TRBJ2-6
d_call: TRBD1
cdr3_length: 15
v_call: TRBV11-2
clone_size: -

cdr3_aa: CASGPTGINNEQFF
cdr3_nt: TGTGCTAGTGGTCCAACCGGGATCAACAATGAGCAGTTCTTC
j_call: TRBJ2-1
d_call: -
cdr3_length: 14
v_call: TRBV12-5
clone_size: many

cdr3_aa: CASSPTGQVEAFF
cdr3_nt: TGTGCCAGCAGCCCCACGGGACAGGTTGAAGCTTTCTTT
j_call: TRBJ1-1
d_call: TRBD1
cdr3_length: 13
v_call: TRBV11-2
clone_size: many

cdr3_aa: CAWSLYQETQYF
cdr3_nt: TGTGCCTGGTCACTTTACCAAGAGACCCAGTACTTC
j_call: TRBJ2-5
d_call: -
cdr3_length: 12
v_call: TRBV30
clone_size: -

cdr3_aa: CASSLSGTPLYEQYF
cdr3_nt: TGCGCCAGCAGCTTGTCAGGTACGCCCCTCTACGAGCAGTACTTC
j_call: TRBJ2-7
d_call: -
cdr3_length: 15
v_call: TRBV5-1
clone_size: -

cdr3_aa: CASSIGTSGELFF
cdr3_nt: TGTGCCAGTAGTATAGGGACCTCCGGGGAGCTGTTTTTT
j_call: TRBJ2-2
d_call: -
cdr3_length: 13
v_call: TRBV19
clone_size: medium-sized

cdr3_aa: CASSLYVGTEAFF
cdr3_nt: TGTGCCAGCAGTTTATATGTTGGCACTGAAGCTTTCTTT
j_call: TRBJ1-1
d_call: -
cdr3_length: 13
v_call: TRBV27
clone_size: few

cdr3_aa: CASSTLVGGGYTF
cdr3_nt: TGTGCCAGCAGCACGTTGGTGGGGGGTGGCTACACCTTC
j_call: TRBJ1-2
d_call: -
cdr3_length: 13
v_call: TRBV9
clone_size: -

cdr3_aa: CASSSRTGRGEKLFF
cdr3_nt: TGTGCCAGCAGCTCCCGGACAGGGAGGGGTGAAAAACTGTTTTTT
j_call: TRBJ1-4
d_call: TRBD1
cdr3_length: 15
v_call: TRBV5-6
clone_size: many

cdr3_aa: CASSRRGVGQPQHF
cdr3_nt: TGTGCCAGCAGTCGACGTGGGGTTGGGCAGCCCCAGCATTTT
j_call: TRBJ1-5
d_call: -
cdr3_length: 14
v_call: TRBV6-1
clone_size: many

cdr3_aa: CATSERTSGRDRQYF
cdr3_nt: TGTGCCACCAGTGAACGGACTAGCGGGAGGGATCGGCAGTACTTC
j_call: TRBJ2-7
d_call: TRBD2
cdr3_length: 15
v_call: TRBV24-1
clone_size: many

cdr3_aa: CASRGGTYQETQYF
cdr3_nt: TGTGCCAGCAGGGGCGGCACGTACCAAGAGACCCAGTACTTC
j_call: TRBJ2-5
d_call: -
cdr3_length: 14
v_call: TRBV2
clone_size: many

cdr3_aa: CASSEPSGQKQFF
cdr3_nt: TGCGCCAGCAGTGAGCCTAGCGGCCAGAAGCAGTTCTTC
j_call: TRBJ2-1
d_call: TRBD2
cdr3_length: 13
v_call: TRBV10-1
clone_size: -

cdr3_aa: CASSAGRSYEQYF
cdr3_nt: TGTGCCAGCAGTGCAGGGCGGTCCTACGAGCAGTACTTC
j_call: TRBJ2-7
d_call: -
cdr3_length: 13
v_call: TRBV2
clone_size: many

cdr3_aa: CASSVGHEQFF
cdr3_nt: TGTGCCAGCAGCGTAGGTCATGAGCAGTTCTTC
j_call: TRBJ2-1
d_call: -
cdr3_length: 11
v_call: TRBV9
clone_size: -

cdr3_aa: CAISESGQEQPQHF
cdr3_nt: TGTGCCATCAGTGAGTCGGGGCAGGAACAGCCCCAGCATTTT
j_call: TRBJ1-5
d_call: -
cdr3_length: 14
v_call: TRBV10-3
clone_size: -

cdr3_aa: CAGSLVGQSNTGELFF
cdr3_nt: TGCGCCGGCAGCTTGGTAGGACAGTCGAACACCGGGGAGCTGTTTTTT
j_call: TRBJ2-2
d_call: -
cdr3_length: 16
v_call: TRBV5-1
clone_size: once

cdr3_aa: CATSEGLAASTDTQYF
cdr3_nt: TGTGCCACCAGTGAGGGACTAGCGGCCAGCACAGATACGCAGTATTTT
j_call: TRBJ2-3
d_call: TRBD2
cdr3_length: 16
v_call: TRBV24-1
clone_size: -

cdr3_aa: CSVGRTGGNYGYTF
cdr3_nt: TGCAGCGTTGGACGGACAGGGGGTAACTATGGCTACACCTTC
j_call: TRBJ1-2
d_call: TRBD1
cdr3_length: 14
v_call: TRBV29-1
clone_size: -

cdr3_aa: CSAEILAGVEQYF
cdr3_nt: TGCAGTGCTGAGATTCTAGCGGGAGTCGAGCAGTACTTC
j_call: TRBJ2-7
d_call: TRBD2
cdr3_length: 13
v_call: TRBV20-1
clone_size: many

cdr3_aa: CSARVRYLISTDTQYF
cdr3_nt: TGCAGTGCTAGAGTTCGATATCTCATAAGCACAGATACGCAGTATTTT
j_call: TRBJ2-3
d_call: -
cdr3_length: 16
v_call: TRBV20-1
clone_size: -

cdr3_aa: CASSPTSGGYGYTF
cdr3_nt: TGTGCCAGCAGCCCAACGTCAGGGGGCTATGGCTACACCTTC
j_call: TRBJ1-2
d_call: TRBD1
cdr3_length: 14
v_call: TRBV6-1
clone_size: many

cdr3_aa: CASRYTGAVEQFF
cdr3_nt: TGTGCCAGCAGATATACAGGGGCTGTTGAGCAGTTCTTC
j_call: TRBJ2-1
d_call: TRBD1
cdr3_length: 13
v_call: TRBV27
clone_size: -

cdr3_aa: CASSLGLAAYTEAFF
cdr3_nt: TGTGCCAGCAGCTTAGGGTTAGCAGCGTACACTGAAGCTTTCTTT
j_call: TRBJ1-1
d_call: -
cdr3_length: 15
v_call: TRBV13
clone_size: many

cdr3_aa: CAWNRQGARREDSPLHF
cdr3_nt: TGTGCCTGGAATCGACAGGGGGCGCGAAGGGAGGATTCACCCCTCCACTTT
j_call: TRBJ1-6
d_call: TRBD1
cdr3_length: 17
v_call: TRBV30
clone_size: many

cdr3_aa: CSAKPGQGNNEQFF
cdr3_nt: TGCAGTGCTAAACCGGGACAGGGGAACAATGAGCAGTTCTTC
j_call: TRBJ2-1
d_call: TRBD1
cdr3_length: 14
v_call: TRBV20-1
clone_size: -

cdr3_aa: CASSLGFVQGALTF
cdr3_nt: TGTGCCAGCAGCTTAGGTTTTGTGCAGGGGGCGCTTACCTTC
j_call: TRBJ1-2
d_call: TRBD1
cdr3_length: 14
v_call: TRBV7-2
clone_size: many

cdr3_aa: CASSASSYNSPLHF
cdr3_nt: TGTGCCAGCAGTGCTAGCTCCTATAATTCACCCCTCCACTTT
j_call: TRBJ1-6
d_call: -
cdr3_length: 14
v_call: TRBV25-1
clone_size: -

cdr3_aa: CASSQATGLSYEQYF
cdr3_nt: TGTGCCAGCAGCCAAGCCACAGGGCTCTCCTACGAGCAGTACTTC
j_call: TRBJ2-7
d_call: -
cdr3_length: 15
v_call: TRBV4-2
clone_size: -

cdr3_aa: CASSVSGFANTGELFF
cdr3_nt: TGTGCCAGCAGCGTCAGTGGGTTCGCGAACACCGGGGAGCTGTTTTTT
j_call: TRBJ2-2
d_call: -
cdr3_length: 16
v_call: TRBV7-8
clone_size: many

cdr3_aa: CASSFGTGGRSNQPQHF
cdr3_nt: TGTGCCAGCAGCTTCGGGACAGGGGGACGGAGCAATCAGCCCCAGCATTTT
j_call: TRBJ1-5
d_call: TRBD1
cdr3_length: 17
v_call: TRBV5-6
clone_size: -

cdr3_aa: CASSELGQGEVGYTF
cdr3_nt: TGTGCCAGCAGTGAACTAGGACAGGGTGAAGTCGGCTACACCTTC
j_call: TRBJ1-2
d_call: TRBD1
cdr3_length: 15
v_call: TRBV2
clone_size: many

cdr3_aa: CSVRLGPYEQYF
cdr3_nt: TGCAGCGTACGTTTGGGCCCTTACGAGCAGTACTTC
j_call: TRBJ2-7
d_call: -
cdr3_length: 12
v_call: TRBV29-1
clone_size: many

cdr3_aa: CSARAGQSGEKLFF
cdr3_nt: TGCAGTGCTAGAGCGGGGCAGTCAGGTGAAAAACTGTTTTTT
j_call: TRBJ1-4
d_call: -
cdr3_length: 14
v_call: TRBV20-1
clone_size: many

cdr3_aa: CASSDYYEQYF
cdr3_nt: TGTGCCAGCAGTGACTACTACGAGCAGTACTTC
j_call: TRBJ2-7
d_call: -
cdr3_length: 11
v_call: TRBV28
clone_size: many

cdr3_aa: CASSLENTEALF
cdr3_nt: TGTGCCAGCAGCTTAGAGAACACTGAAGCTCTCTTT
j_call: TRBJ1-1
d_call: -
cdr3_length: 12
v_call: TRBV7-2
clone_size: -

cdr3_aa: CATASNGNTIYF
cdr3_nt: TGTGCCACGGCGAGTAATGGAAACACCATATATTTT
j_call: TRBJ1-3
d_call: -
cdr3_length: 12
v_call: TRBV24-1
clone_size: -

cdr3_aa: CAIRQDSYEQYF
cdr3_nt: TGTGCCATCAGACAGGACTCCTACGAGCAGTACTTC
j_call: TRBJ2-7
d_call: -
cdr3_length: 12
v_call: TRBV10-3
clone_size: -

cdr3_aa: CASSVPRAREKLFF
cdr3_nt: TGTGCCAGCAGTGTCCCCAGGGCCAGGGAAAAACTGTTTTTT
j_call: TRBJ1-4
d_call: -
cdr3_length: 14
v_call: TRBV2
clone_size: -

cdr3_aa: CASTDRDRRLGDSYTF
cdr3_nt: TGTGCCAGTACAGACCGGGACAGACGCCTGGGGGATAGCTACACCTTC
j_call: TRBJ1-2
d_call: TRBD1
cdr3_length: 16
v_call: TRBV19
clone_size: -

cdr3_aa: CAWSGIEKLFF
cdr3_nt: TGTGCCTGGAGTGGAATAGAAAAACTGTTTTTT
j_call: TRBJ1-4
d_call: -
cdr3_length: 11
v_call: TRBV30
clone_size: -

cdr3_aa: CASSQEEGVYEQYF
cdr3_nt: TGCGCCAGCAGCCAAGAGGAGGGGGTGTACGAGCAGTACTTC
j_call: TRBJ2-7
d_call: -
cdr3_length: 14
v_call: TRBV4-3
clone_size: -

cdr3_aa: CASSFGAGGPGEQYF
cdr3_nt: TGTGCCAGCAGCTTTGGCGCGGGAGGGCCGGGCGAGCAGTACTTC
j_call: TRBJ2-7
d_call: TRBD2
cdr3_length: 15
v_call: TRBV7-9
clone_size: few

cdr3_aa: CASSPEGGANYGYTF
cdr3_nt: TGTGCCAGCTCACCAGAAGGGGGAGCTAACTATGGCTACACCTTC
j_call: TRBJ1-2
d_call: -
cdr3_length: 15
v_call: TRBV18
clone_size: few

cdr3_aa: CASSQVGFYGYTF
cdr3_nt: TGCGCCAGCAGCCAAGTGGGATTTTATGGCTACACCTTC
j_call: TRBJ1-2
d_call: -
cdr3_length: 13
v_call: TRBV4-1
clone_size: -

cdr3_aa: CATAVGGTEAFF
cdr3_nt: TGTGCCACCGCGGTCGGGGGCACTGAAGCTTTCTTT
j_call: TRBJ1-1
d_call: -
cdr3_length: 12
v_call: TRBV2
clone_size: many

cdr3_aa: CASSKAGDNYGYTF
cdr3_nt: TGTGCCAGCAGTAAAGCAGGGGATAACTATGGCTACACCTTC
j_call: TRBJ1-2
d_call: -
cdr3_length: 14
v_call: TRBV6-1
clone_size: few

cdr3_aa: CASSTHKTRVLGQETQYF
cdr3_nt: TGTGCCAGCAGCACGCATAAAACCAGGGTTTTAGGCCAAGAGACCCAGTACTTC
j_call: TRBJ2-5
d_call: -
cdr3_length: 18
v_call: TRBV7-9
clone_size: many

cdr3_aa: CASVASGTYEQYF
cdr3_nt: TGTGCCAGCGTCGCTAGCGGGACTTACGAGCAGTACTTC
j_call: TRBJ2-7
d_call: TRBD2
cdr3_length: 13
v_call: TRBV6-1
clone_size: -

cdr3_aa: CASITRSNPSYEQYF
cdr3_nt: TGTGCCAGCATCACAAGATCAAATCCCTCCTACGAGCAGTACTTC
j_call: TRBJ2-7
d_call: -
cdr3_length: 15
v_call: TRBV28
clone_size: many

cdr3_aa: CATSRGGTRTRETQYF
cdr3_nt: TGTGCCACCAGCAGAGGGGGGACTAGAACCCGAGAGACCCAGTACTTC
j_call: TRBJ2-5
d_call: TRBD2
cdr3_length: 16
v_call: TRBV15
clone_size: -

cdr3_aa: CASSGSDRGTYNSPLHF
cdr3_nt: TGTGCCAGCAGCGGGTCGGACAGGGGGACCTATAATTCACCCCTCCACTTT
j_call: TRBJ1-6
d_call: TRBD1
cdr3_length: 17
v_call: TRBV7-2
clone_size: many

cdr3_aa: CASSMRQTNEKLFF
cdr3_nt: TGTGCCAGTAGTATGAGACAGACTAATGAAAAACTGTTTTTT
j_call: TRBJ1-4
d_call: -
cdr3_length: 14
v_call: TRBV19
clone_size: -

cdr3_aa: CASSPGSGRNTGELFF
cdr3_nt: TGTGCCAGCAGCCCAGGTAGCGGGAGAAACACCGGGGAGCTGTTTTTT
j_call: TRBJ2-2
d_call: TRBD2
cdr3_length: 16
v_call: TRBV6-1
clone_size: -